This T cell receptor beta chain was recorded in a study of T cell responses to AZD1222 COVID-19 vaccine. Study background: Second-dose groups at about 4 or about 12 weeks were pooled.

Germline trimming cut 5 bases from V and 2 bases from J; bases unmatched to any gene: 4. The CDR3 runs to 14 residues. Germline lookup yields CDR1 GTSNPN and CDR2 SVGIG (reference sequence). Regarding the study as a whole: Possibly, clonal diversity was underestimated; donors were largely white British and included more females. Spike-specific TCR breadth and depth grew following two AZD1222 doses. No day 14 peak samples; only post-peak repertoires were characterized.

A word on this clone: Antigen unknown.

Measured with immunoSEQ multiplex PCR; TCRdb has only the in-frame clones, and not every one. This table has roughly 80,000 clones, more than 80% appearing once. The sequences come from peripheral blood, collected on day 0 of AZD1222 vaccination. The receptor was derived from an adult in good health. The chain carries TRBV30 and TRBJ1-5; 9 positions match TRBD1. This CDR3 reads CAWGTGKGNQPQHF. In DNA, the CDR3 is TGTGCCTGGGGGACAGGGAAGGGCAATCAGCCCCAGCATTTT.